These T cell receptor beta chains were read from a single sample in a study of blood T cell repertoires in COVID-19. The assay was immunoSEQ multiplex PCR, and TCRdb's table has in-frame clones only and misses some. The sample contains around 150,000 clones, approximately 80% of which appear only once. Sequenced: PBMCs or T cells enriched from blood (not recorded which). The source of these receptors is a man aged 70-80 years who had been exposed to COVID-19. Each CDR3 is given with its conserved first and last residue.

v_gene	j_gene	CDR3aa
TRBV30	TRBJ1-6	CAWETGSESPLHF
TRBV3-1/TRBV3-2	TRBJ1-6	CASSQDGARGLGHSNSPLHF
TRBV27	TRBJ1-6	CASSSVRQRSSYNSPLHF
TRBV3-1/TRBV3-2	TRBJ1-1	CASSQVRGGTEAFF
TRBV5-1	TRBJ1-6	CASSLGQGPLHF
TRBV6-6	TRBJ2-2	CASSGSWPAGTGELFF
TRBV30	TRBJ1-1	CAWSWGPNTEAFF
TRBV19	TRBJ2-7	CASSMGGSPYEQYF
TRBV19	TRBJ2-3	CASSITHRSRTDTQYF
TRBV2	TRBJ2-3	CASLLRQVGTQYF